The clone carrying this TCR beta chain came up a few times. The germline V gene has CDR1 SGDLS and CDR2 YYNGEE. V lost 0 bases to trimming and J lost 5 bases; unmatched junction nucleotides: 6. The CDR3 covers 15 residues. This sample was taken from a study of blood T cell repertoires in COVID-19. The method was immunoSEQ multiplex PCR; TCRdb's version includes in-frame clones alone and lacks a portion of them. This sample yields approximately 500,000 clones, of which around 89% are seen a single time; approximately 1.8% belongs to the top ten. The origin of this receptor is a woman aged 40 to 50 who had recovered from COVID-19. The sample taken for sequencing was PBMCs or T cells enriched from blood (not recorded which). The chain joins TRBV9 to TRBJ2-7; TRBD2 agrees at 9 bases. Written as DNA, the CDR3 is TGTGCCAGCAGCGTAGATGGGACTAGCCCCCACGAGCAGTACTTC. It yields the protein CASSVDGTSPHEQYF.